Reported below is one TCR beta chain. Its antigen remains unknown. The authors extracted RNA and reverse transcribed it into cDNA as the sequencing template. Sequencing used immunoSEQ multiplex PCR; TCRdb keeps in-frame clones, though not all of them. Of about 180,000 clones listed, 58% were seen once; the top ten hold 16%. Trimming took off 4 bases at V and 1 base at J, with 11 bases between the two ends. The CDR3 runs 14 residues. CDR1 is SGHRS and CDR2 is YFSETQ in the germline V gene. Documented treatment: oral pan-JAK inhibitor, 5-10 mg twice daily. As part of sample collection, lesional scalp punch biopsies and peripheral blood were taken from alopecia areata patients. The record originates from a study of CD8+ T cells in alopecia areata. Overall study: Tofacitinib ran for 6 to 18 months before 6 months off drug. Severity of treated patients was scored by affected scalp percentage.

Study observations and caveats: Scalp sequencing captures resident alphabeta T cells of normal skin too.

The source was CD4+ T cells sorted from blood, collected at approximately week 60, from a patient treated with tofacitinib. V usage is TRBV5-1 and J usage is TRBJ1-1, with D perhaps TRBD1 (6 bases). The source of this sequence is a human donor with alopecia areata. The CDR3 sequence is CASSTGQSNTEAFF. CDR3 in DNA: TGCGCCAGCAGCACAGGACAGTCGAACACTGAAGCTTTCTTT.